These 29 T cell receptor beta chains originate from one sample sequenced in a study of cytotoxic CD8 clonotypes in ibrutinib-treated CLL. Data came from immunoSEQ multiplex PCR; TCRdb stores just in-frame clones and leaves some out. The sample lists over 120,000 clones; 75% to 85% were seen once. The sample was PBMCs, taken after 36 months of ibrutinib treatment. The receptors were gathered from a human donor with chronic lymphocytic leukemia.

CDR3 protein: CASSQGPSQETQYF. DNA for the CDR3: TGCGCCAGCAGCCAAGGGCCCAGCCAAGAGACCCAGTACTTC. The J gene is TRBJ2-5, the V gene TRBV4-1, with unresolved D. The CDR3 extends over 14 amino acids. Between the trimmed V and J ends, which lost 1 base and 1 base, there was a span of 7 bases. Germline V gene lookup returns CDR1 MGHRA and CDR2 YSYEKL.

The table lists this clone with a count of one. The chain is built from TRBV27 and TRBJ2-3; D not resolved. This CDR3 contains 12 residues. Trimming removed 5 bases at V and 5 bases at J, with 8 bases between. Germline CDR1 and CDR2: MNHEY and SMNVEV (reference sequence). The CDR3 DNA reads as TGTGCCAGCAGTACGAATAGAGATACGCAGTATTTT. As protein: CASSTNRDTQYF.

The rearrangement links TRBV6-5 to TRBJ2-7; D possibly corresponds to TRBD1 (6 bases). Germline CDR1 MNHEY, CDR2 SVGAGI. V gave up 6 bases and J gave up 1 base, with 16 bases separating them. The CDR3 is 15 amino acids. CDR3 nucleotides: TGTGCCAGCAGGGTATTTTTCGACAGGTCCTACGAGCAGTACTTC. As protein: CASRVFFDRSYEQYF.

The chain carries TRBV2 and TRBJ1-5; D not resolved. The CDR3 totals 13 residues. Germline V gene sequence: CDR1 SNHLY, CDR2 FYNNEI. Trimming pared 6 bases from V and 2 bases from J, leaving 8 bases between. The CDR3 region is CASRRIRNQPQHF. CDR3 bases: TGTGCCAGCAGAAGAATACGCAATCAGCCCCAGCATTTT.

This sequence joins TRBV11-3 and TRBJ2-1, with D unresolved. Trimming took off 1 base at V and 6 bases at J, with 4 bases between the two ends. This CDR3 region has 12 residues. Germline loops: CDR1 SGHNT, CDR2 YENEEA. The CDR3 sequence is CASSLGANEQFF. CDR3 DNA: TGTGCCAGCAGCTTAGGAGCCAATGAGCAGTTCTTC.

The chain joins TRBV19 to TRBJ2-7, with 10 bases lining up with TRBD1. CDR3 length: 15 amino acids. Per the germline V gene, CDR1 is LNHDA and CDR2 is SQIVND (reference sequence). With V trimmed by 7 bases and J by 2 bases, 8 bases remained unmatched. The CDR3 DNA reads TGTGCCAGTAAAAAAGAGGGGACAGGGGCCTACGAGCAGTACTTC. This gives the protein CASKKEGTGAYEQYF. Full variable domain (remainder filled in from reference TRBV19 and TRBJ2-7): DGGITQSPKYLFRKEGQNVTLSCEQNLNHDAMYWYRQDPGQGLRLIYYSQIVNDFQKGDIAEGYSVSREKKESFPLTVTSAQKNPTAFYLCASKKEGTGAYEQYFGPGTRLTVT.

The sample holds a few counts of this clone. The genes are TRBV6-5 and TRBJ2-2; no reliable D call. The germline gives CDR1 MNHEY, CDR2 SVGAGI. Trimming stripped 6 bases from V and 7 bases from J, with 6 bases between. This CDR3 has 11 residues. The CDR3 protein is CASSLYGELFF. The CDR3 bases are TGTGCCAGCAGCTTGTACGGGGAGCTGTTTTTT.

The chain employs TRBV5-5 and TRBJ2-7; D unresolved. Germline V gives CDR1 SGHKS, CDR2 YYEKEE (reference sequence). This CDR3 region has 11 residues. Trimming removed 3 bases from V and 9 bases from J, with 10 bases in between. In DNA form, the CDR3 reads TGTGCCAGCAGCTCCGTAACTGGGCAGTACTTC. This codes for CASSSVTGQYF. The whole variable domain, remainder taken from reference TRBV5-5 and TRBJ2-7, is DAGVTQSPTHLIKTRGQQVTLRCSPISGHKSVSWYQQVLGQGPQFIFQYYEKEERGRGNFPDRFSARQFPNYSSELNVNALLLGDSALYLCASSSVTGQYFGPGTRLTVT.

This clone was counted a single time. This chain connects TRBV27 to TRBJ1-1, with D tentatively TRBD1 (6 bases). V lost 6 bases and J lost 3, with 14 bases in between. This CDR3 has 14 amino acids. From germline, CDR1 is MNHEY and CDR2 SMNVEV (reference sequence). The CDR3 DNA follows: TGTGCCAGCAGCGGTTGGGGGGCTGACACTGAAGCTTTCTTT. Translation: CASSGWGADTEAFF.

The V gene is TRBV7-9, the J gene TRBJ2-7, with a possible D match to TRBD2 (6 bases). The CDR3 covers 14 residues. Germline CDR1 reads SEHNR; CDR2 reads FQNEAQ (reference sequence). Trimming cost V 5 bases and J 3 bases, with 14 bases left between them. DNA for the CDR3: TGTGCCAGCAGCCTGCGGGGCCTTGACTACGAGCAGTACTTC. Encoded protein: CASSLRGLDYEQYF. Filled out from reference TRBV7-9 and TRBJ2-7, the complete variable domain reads DTGVSQNPRHKITKRGQNVTFRCDPISEHNRLYWYRQTLGQGPEFLTYFQNEAQLEKSRLLSDRFSAERPKGSFSTLEIQRTEQGDSAMYLCASSLRGLDYEQYFGPGTRLTVT.

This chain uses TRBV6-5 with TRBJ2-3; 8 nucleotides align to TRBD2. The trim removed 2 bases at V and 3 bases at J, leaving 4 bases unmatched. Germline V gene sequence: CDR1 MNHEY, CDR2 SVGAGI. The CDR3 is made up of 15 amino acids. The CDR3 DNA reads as TGTGCCAGCAGTTACGGGGCGGGGGGAACAGATACGCAGTATTTT. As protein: CASSYGAGGTDTQYF.

CDR3 bases: TGTGCCAGCAGCTTAACGACAGGGACTAACTATGGCTACACCTTC. It codes for CASSLTTGTNYGYTF. The rearrangement joins TRBV7-8 to TRBJ1-2; 7 bases align to TRBD1. With V trimmed by 2 bases and J by 0 bases, 3 bases remained unmatched. Germline CDR1 reads SGHVS; CDR2 reads FQNEAQ. The CDR3 runs to 15 residues.

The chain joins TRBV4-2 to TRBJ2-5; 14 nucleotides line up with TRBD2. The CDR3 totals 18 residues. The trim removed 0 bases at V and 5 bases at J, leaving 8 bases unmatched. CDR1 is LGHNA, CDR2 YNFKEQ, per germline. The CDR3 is CASSQDFGLAGGLETQYF. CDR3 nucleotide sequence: TGTGCCAGCAGCCAAGATTTTGGACTAGCGGGGGGATTGGAGACCCAGTACTTC.

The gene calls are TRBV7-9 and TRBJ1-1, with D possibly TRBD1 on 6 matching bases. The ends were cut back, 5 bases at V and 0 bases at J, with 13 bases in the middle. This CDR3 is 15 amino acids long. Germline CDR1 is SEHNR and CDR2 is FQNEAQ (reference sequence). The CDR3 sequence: CASSPEQGLNTEAFF. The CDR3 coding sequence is TGTGCCAGCAGCCCGGAACAGGGATTGAACACTGAAGCTTTCTTT. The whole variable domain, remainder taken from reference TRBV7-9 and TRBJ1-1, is DTGVSQNPRHKITKRGQNVTFRCDPISEHNRLYWYRQTLGQGPEFLTYFQNEAQLEKSRLLSDRFSAERPKGSFSTLEIQRTEQGDSAMYLCASSPEQGLNTEAFFGQGTRLTVV.

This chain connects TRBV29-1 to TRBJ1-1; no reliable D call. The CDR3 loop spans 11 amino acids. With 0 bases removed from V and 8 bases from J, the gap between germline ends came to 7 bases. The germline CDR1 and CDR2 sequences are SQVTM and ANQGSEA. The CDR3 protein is CSVEDRVEAFF. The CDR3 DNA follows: TGCAGCGTTGAAGATCGGGTGGAAGCTTTCTTT.

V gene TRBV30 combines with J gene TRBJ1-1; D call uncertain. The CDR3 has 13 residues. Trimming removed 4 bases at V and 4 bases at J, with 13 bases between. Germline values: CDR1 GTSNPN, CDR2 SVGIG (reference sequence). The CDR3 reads CAWNPVLGTEAFF. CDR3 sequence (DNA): TGTGCCTGGAACCCCGTGCTGGGCACTGAAGCTTTCTTT.

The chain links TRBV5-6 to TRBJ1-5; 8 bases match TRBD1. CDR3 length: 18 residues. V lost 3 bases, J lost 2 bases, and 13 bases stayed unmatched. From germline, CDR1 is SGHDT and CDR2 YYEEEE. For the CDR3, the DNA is TGTGCCAGCAGCTGCGGACAGGGCGTCTTAGTTTGCAATCAGCCCCAGCATTTT. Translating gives CASSCGQGVLVCNQPQHF.

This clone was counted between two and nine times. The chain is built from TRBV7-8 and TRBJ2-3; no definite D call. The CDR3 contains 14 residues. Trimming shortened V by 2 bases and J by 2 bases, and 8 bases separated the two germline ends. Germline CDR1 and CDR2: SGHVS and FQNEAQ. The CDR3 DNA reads TGTGCCAGCAGCTTATCGGCCAACACAGATACGCAGTATTTT. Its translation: CASSLSANTDTQYF.

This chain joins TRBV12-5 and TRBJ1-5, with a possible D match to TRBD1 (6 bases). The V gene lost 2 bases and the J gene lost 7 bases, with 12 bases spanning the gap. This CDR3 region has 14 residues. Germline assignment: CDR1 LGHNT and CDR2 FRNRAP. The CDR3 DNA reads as TGTGCTAGTGGTTTGACAGGGTCTGGGCAGCCCCAGCATTTT. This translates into CASGLTGSGQPQHF.

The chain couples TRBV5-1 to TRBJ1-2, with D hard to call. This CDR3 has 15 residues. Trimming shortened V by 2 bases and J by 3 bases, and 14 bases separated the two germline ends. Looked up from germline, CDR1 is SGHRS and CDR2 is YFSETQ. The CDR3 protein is CASSFTGQADYGYTF. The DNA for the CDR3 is TGCGCCAGCAGCTTTACGGGCCAGGCGGACTATGGCTACACCTTC.

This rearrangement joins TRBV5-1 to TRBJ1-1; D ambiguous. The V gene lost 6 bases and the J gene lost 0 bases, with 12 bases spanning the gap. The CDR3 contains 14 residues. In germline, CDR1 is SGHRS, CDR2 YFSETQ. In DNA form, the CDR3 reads TGCGCCAGCAACGATAAGATGATGAACACTGAAGCTTTCTTT. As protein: CASNDKMMNTEAFF.

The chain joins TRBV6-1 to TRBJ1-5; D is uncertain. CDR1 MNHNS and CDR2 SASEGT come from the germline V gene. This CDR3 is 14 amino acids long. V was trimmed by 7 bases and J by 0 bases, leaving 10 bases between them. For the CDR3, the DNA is TGTGCCAGCACTGGGCCTAATAGCAATCAGCCCCAGCATTTT. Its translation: CASTGPNSNQPQHF.

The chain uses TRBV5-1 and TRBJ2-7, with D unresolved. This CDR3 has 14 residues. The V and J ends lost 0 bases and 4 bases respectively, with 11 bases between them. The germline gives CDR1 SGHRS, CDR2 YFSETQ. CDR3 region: CASSLGPGDYEQYF. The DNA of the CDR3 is TGCGCCAGCAGCTTGGGGCCTGGGGATTACGAGCAGTACTTC.

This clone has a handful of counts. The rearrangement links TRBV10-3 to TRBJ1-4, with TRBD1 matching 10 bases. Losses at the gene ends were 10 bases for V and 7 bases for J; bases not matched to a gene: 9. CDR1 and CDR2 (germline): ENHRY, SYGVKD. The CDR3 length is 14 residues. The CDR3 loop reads CATSDRDRGEKLFF. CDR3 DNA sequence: TGTGCCACGAGCGACCGGGACAGGGGTGAAAAACTGTTTTTT.

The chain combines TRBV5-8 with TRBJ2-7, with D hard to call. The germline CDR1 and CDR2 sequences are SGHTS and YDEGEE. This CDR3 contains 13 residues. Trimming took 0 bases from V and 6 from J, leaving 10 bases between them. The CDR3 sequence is CASSLGVLGEQYF. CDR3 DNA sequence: TGTGCCAGCAGCTTGGGGGTATTGGGCGAGCAGTACTTC.

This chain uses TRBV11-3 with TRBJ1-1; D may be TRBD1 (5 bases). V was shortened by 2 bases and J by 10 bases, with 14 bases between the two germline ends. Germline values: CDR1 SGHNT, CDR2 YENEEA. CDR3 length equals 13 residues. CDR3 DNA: TGTGCCAGCAGCTTAATAGAGGCCGGGGGAGCTTTCTTT. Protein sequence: CASSLIEAGGAFF.

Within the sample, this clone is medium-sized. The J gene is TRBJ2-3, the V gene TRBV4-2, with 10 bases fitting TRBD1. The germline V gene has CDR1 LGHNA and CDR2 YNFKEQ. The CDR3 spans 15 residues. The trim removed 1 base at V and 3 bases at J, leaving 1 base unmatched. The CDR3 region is CASSQGQGATDTQYF. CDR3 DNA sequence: TGTGCCAGCAGCCAAGGACAGGGGGCTACAGATACGCAGTATTTT.

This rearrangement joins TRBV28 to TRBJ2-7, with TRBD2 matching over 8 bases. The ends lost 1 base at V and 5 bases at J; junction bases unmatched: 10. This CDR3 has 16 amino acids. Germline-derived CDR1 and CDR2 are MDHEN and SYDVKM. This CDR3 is CASSLYSGTRFNEQYF. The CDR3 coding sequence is TGTGCCAGCAGTTTATATAGCGGGACCCGGTTCAACGAGCAGTACTTC.

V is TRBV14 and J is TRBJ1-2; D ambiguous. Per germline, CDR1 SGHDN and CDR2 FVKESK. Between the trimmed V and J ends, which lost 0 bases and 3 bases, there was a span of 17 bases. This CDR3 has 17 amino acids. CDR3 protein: CASSQDLLGGEYYGYTF. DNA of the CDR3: TGTGCCAGCAGCCAAGATCTTTTGGGTGGGGAATACTATGGCTACACCTTC.